The 7 T cell receptor beta chains below come from one sample, sequenced in a study of T cell responses to AZD1222 COVID-19 vaccine. Only in-frame clones appear in the TCRdb table, and some are missing; sequencing was by immunoSEQ multiplex PCR. Of about 140,000 clones in the sample, around 90% were seen once. The input for sequencing was peripheral blood, taken on day 0 of AZD1222 vaccination. These receptors came from an adult in good health.

CDR3 region: CASSYIDEQYF. The CDR3 DNA reads as TGTGCCAGCAGTTACATTGACGAGCAGTACTTC. The gene calls are TRBV6-6 and TRBJ2-7; D unresolved. The CDR3 extends over 11 amino acids. V lost 2 bases, J lost 5 bases, and 4 bases lay in between. Germline values: CDR1 MNHNY, CDR2 SVGAGI (reference sequence).

The chain links TRBV14 to TRBJ2-1; D unresolved. V lost 0 bases to trimming and J lost 3 bases, with 6 bases between them. CDR3 size: 14 residues. Germline CDR1 reads SGHDN; CDR2 reads FVKESK. CDR3: CASSQDNGYNEQFF. CDR3 nucleotides: TGTGCCAGCAGCCAAGATAACGGCTACAATGAGCAGTTCTTC.

The V and J genes are TRBV11-3 and TRBJ1-1; weak D call: TRBD1 (5 bases). The CDR3 has 16 residues. V was cut by 5 bases and J by 0 bases, with 16 bases left in between. CDR1 and CDR2 (germline): SGHNT, YENEEA. CDR3 loop: CASSTPRGYMNTEAFF. DNA for the CDR3: TGTGCCAGCAGCACGCCTAGGGGCTACATGAACACTGAAGCTTTCTTT. The entire variable domain, with the rest obtained from reference TRBV11-3 and TRBJ1-1, is as follows: EAGVVQSPRYKIIEKKQPVAFWCNPISGHNTLYWYLQNLGQGPELLIRYENEEAVDDSQLPKDRFSAERLKGVDSTLKIQPAELGDSAVYLCASSTPRGYMNTEAFFGQGTRLTVV.

V and J are TRBV9 and TRBJ1-4; maybe TRBD1 (6 bases). The CDR3 totals 16 residues. From germline, CDR1 is SGDLS and CDR2 YYNGEE. V dropped 0 bases and J dropped 0 bases, with 9 bases sitting between them. As DNA, the CDR3 is TGTGCCAGCAGCGTAGCTGGACAGCCAACTAATGAAAAACTGTTTTTT. This translates into CASSVAGQPTNEKLFF.

The V and J genes are TRBV6-2 or TRBV6-3 and TRBJ2-7; 8 nucleotides agree with TRBD2. This CDR3 comprises 14 residues. Looked up from germline, CDR1 is MNHEY and CDR2 is SVGEGT. The V gene end was trimmed by 4 bases and the J gene end by 6 bases; junction bases not matched to a gene: 8. CDR3 coding DNA: TGTGCCAGCAGTTCCGATCTAGCGGGTGGCGAGCAGTACTTC. As protein: CASSSDLAGGEQYF.

CDR3 in DNA: TGTGCCAGCTGCCAAGCGGGGGCCCTCGACACCGGGGAGCTGTTTTTT. This translates into CASCQAGALDTGELFF. The chain is built from TRBV18 and TRBJ2-2; TRBD2 aligns across 8 bases. Losses at the gene ends were 7 bases for V and 3 bases for J; bases not matched to a gene: 10. The CDR3 contains 16 residues. Germline CDR1 and CDR2: KGHSH and LQKENI.

The chain is built from TRBV6-5 and TRBJ1-1, with D hard to call. V was trimmed by 6 bases and J by 1 base, leaving 12 bases between them. This CDR3 spans 14 amino acids. Germline CDR1 MNHEY, CDR2 SVGAGI. CDR3 sequence (DNA): TGTGCCAGCAGCCGTGGTGGGTCGAACACTGAAGCTTTCTTT. This translates into CASSRGGSNTEAFF.